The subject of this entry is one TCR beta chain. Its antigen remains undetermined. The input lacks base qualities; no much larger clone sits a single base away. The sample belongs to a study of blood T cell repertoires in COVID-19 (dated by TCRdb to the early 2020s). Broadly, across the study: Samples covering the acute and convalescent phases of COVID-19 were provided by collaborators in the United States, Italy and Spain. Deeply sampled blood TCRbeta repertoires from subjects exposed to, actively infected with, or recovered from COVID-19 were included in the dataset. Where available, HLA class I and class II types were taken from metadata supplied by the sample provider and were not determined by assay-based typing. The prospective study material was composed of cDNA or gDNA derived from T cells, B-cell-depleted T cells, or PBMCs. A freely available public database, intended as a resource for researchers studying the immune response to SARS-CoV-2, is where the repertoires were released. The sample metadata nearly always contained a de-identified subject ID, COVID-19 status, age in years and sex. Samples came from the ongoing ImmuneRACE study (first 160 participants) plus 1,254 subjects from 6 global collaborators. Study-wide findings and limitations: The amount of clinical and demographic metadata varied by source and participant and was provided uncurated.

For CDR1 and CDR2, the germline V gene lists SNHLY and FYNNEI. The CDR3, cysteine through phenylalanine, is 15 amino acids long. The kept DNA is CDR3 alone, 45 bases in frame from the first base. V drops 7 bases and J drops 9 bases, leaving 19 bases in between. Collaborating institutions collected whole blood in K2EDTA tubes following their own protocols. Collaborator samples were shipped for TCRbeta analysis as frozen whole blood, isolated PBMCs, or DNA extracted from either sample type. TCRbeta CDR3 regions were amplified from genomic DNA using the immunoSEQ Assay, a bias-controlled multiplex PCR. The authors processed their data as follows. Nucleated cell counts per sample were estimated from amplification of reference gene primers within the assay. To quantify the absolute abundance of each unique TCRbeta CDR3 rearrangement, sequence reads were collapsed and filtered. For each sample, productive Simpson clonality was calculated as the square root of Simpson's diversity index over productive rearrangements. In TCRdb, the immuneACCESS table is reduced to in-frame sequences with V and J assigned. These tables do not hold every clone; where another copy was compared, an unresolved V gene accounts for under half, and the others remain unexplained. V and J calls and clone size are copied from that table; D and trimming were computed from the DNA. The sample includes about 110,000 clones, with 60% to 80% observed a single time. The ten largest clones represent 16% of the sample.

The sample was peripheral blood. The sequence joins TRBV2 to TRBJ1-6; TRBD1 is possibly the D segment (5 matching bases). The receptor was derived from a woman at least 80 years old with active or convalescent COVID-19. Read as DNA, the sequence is TGTGCCAGCAAAGGAAGGACCGATACAGGTTCACCCCTCCACTTT. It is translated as CASKGRTDTGSPLHF.